Listed here are 16 T cell receptor beta chains from one sample, sequenced in a study of blood T cell repertoires in COVID-19. The method was immunoSEQ multiplex PCR; TCRdb's version includes in-frame clones alone and lacks a portion of them. The table lists 350,000 to 500,000 clones, approximately 91% of them singletons. Sequenced: PBMCs or T cells enriched from blood (not recorded which). Receptors were obtained from a woman younger than 35 who had been exposed to COVID-19.

This sequence joins TRBV11-2 and TRBJ1-4; TRBD1 matches 8 bases. Per germline, CDR1 SGHAT and CDR2 FQNNGV. The trim removed 5 bases at V and 8 bases at J, leaving 10 bases unmatched. This CDR3 region has 15 residues. In nucleotides, the CDR3 is TGTGCCAGCAGCCCAATGGACAGGGTAGGCGAAAAACTGTTTTTT. Translating it yields CASSPMDRVGEKLFF. Using reference TRBV11-2 and TRBJ1-4 for the parts outside the CDR3, the full variable domain is EAGVAQSPRYKIIEKRQSVAFWCNPISGHATLYWYQQILGQGPKLLIQFQNNGVVDDSQLPKDRFSAERLKGVDSTLKIQPAKLEDSAVYLCASSPMDRVGEKLFFGSGTQLSVL.

The V and J genes are TRBV13 and TRBJ2-2, with D possibly TRBD2 on 6 matching bases. This CDR3 has 18 amino acids. The V end lost 0 bases, the J end lost 4 bases, and 18 bases lay between the germline ends. Germline values: CDR1 PRHDT, CDR2 FYEKMQ (reference sequence). CDR3 region: CASSLGLVGTVSTGELFF. As DNA, the CDR3 is TGTGCCAGCAGCTTAGGCCTAGTCGGGACTGTTAGCACCGGGGAGCTGTTTTTT.

There are a few counts of this clone. This sequence joins TRBV5-1 and TRBJ2-5; D uncertain. This CDR3 has 12 residues. In germline, CDR1 is SGHRS, CDR2 YFSETQ. Trimming shortened V by 4 bases and J by 0 bases, and 4 bases separated the two germline ends. The CDR3 sequence is CASSPDQETQYF. The CDR3 nucleotides are TGCGCCAGCAGCCCGGACCAAGAGACCCAGTACTTC.

The chain carries TRBV19 and TRBJ1-2; weak D call: TRBD1 (5 bases). Germline CDR1 LNHDA, CDR2 SQIVND (reference sequence). The CDR3 consists of 15 residues. V lost 4 bases and J 8 bases, leaving 20 bases between the germline ends. Written as DNA, the CDR3 is TGTGCCAGTAGTAACTCGTACGGAGGGGACCGGGGCTACACCTTC. Its translation is CASSNSYGGDRGYTF.

The chain combines TRBV14 with TRBJ1-3, with TRBD1 identical over 7 bases. The length of the CDR3 is 18 residues. Germline-derived CDR1 and CDR2 are SGHDN and FVKESK. V lost 4 bases, J lost 0 bases, and 12 bases stayed unmatched. The chain's CDR3 is CASSRFRDRVGSGNTIYF. The CDR3 DNA is TGTGCCAGCAGCCGCTTCCGTGACAGGGTCGGCTCTGGAAACACCATATATTTT.

The chain combines TRBV7-6 with TRBJ2-7; TRBD1 aligns across 7 bases. Looked up from germline, CDR1 is SGHVS and CDR2 is FNYEAQ. The V segment lost 5 bases and the J segment 0 bases; nucleotides outside the gene matches: 7. CDR3 length equals 15 residues. CDR3 nucleotides: TGTGCCAGCAGCCCCGACAGGGATCCCTCCTACGAGCAGTACTTC. This codes for CASSPDRDPSYEQYF. Full variable domain (outside the CDR3, taken from reference TRBV7-6 and TRBJ2-7): GAGVSQSPRYKVTKRGQDVALRCDPISGHVSLYWYRQALGQGPEFLTYFNYEAQQDKSGLPNDRFSAERPEGSISTLTIQRTEQRDSAMYRCASSPDRDPSYEQYFGPGTRLTVT.

This rearrangement joins TRBV11-2 to TRBJ2-5; 7 bases are shared with TRBD1. The germline V gene has CDR1 SGHAT and CDR2 FQNNGV. This CDR3 region has 13 residues. The V and J ends lost 5 bases and 2 bases, in that order; junction bases with no gene match: 2. CDR3 region: CASSQDRQETQYF. The CDR3 DNA reads TGTGCCAGCAGCCAGGACAGGCAAGAGACCCAGTACTTC.

The rearrangement joins TRBV11-2 to TRBJ2-3; TRBD2 aligns across 13 bases. The CDR3 contains 17 residues. Germline V gene data show CDR1 as SGHAT and CDR2 as FQNNGV. V lost 5 bases and J lost 6; bases outside the gene matches: 11. The CDR3 reads CASSRGTSGGALDTQYF. DNA of the CDR3: TGTGCCAGCAGCAGGGGTACTAGCGGGGGGGCCTTGGATACGCAGTATTTT.

This rearrangement joins TRBV4-3 to TRBJ1-2; 7 nucleotides align to TRBD1. Germline CDR1 reads LGHNA; CDR2 reads YSLEER. V gave up 1 base and J gave up 4 bases; unmatched junction bases: 9. The CDR3 totals 16 residues. This CDR3 is CASSQAGGQQSYGYTF. The DNA for the CDR3 is TGCGCCAGCAGCCAAGCCGGGGGACAGCAAAGCTATGGCTACACCTTC.

The chain has TRBV5-1 and TRBJ2-7; TRBD1 matches 10 bases. The CDR3 has 15 amino acids. Germline CDR1 and CDR2: SGHRS and YFSETQ. Trimming at V came to 3 bases and at J to 0 bases, leaving 3 bases not matched to a gene. CDR3 nucleotide sequence: TGCGCCAGCAGCTGGGGACAGGGGAGCTCCTACGAGCAGTACTTC. It encodes CASSWGQGSSYEQYF.

This clone was found a few times. The rearrangement uses TRBV7-7 and TRBJ2-2; D gene ambiguous. The germline V and J ends were trimmed by 4 bases and 1 base, with 10 bases remaining between them. Germline assignment: CDR1 SSHAT and CDR2 FNYEAQ (reference sequence). This CDR3 spans 15 amino acids. The chain's CDR3 is CASSSHPGNTGELFF. The CDR3 DNA is TGTGCCAGCAGCTCCCATCCGGGGAACACCGGGGAGCTGTTTTTT.

J is TRBJ1-1 and V is TRBV19; no definite D call. Germline CDR1 and CDR2: LNHDA and SQIVND (reference sequence). This CDR3 has 16 residues. V was pared by 3 bases and J by 0 bases, with 14 bases between. CDR3 in DNA: TGTGCCAGTAGTATCCGGACGGGGAGTTTGAACACTGAAGCTTTCTTT. This encodes CASSIRTGSLNTEAFF.

This chain links TRBV5-1 with TRBJ1-3, with 7 bases matching TRBD1. The CDR3 has 16 amino acids. V gave up 3 bases and J gave up 4 bases; unmatched junction bases: 10. Germline V lookup: CDR1 SGHRS, CDR2 YFSETQ. DNA of the CDR3: TGCGCCAGCAGCTGGGCGGAAAGGGGGCAAGGAAACACCATATATTTT. As protein: CASSWAERGQGNTIYF.

The chain combines TRBV7-9 with TRBJ2-7, with D possibly TRBD1 on 6 matching bases. This CDR3 contains 17 residues. Trimming removed 2 bases at V and 7 bases at J, with 24 bases between. Germline assignment: CDR1 SEHNR and CDR2 FQNEAQ (reference sequence). The CDR3 DNA reads as TGTGCCAGCAGCTTACCCGCGGTGGGGGCCACTTCGACGGAGCAGTACTTC. Its protein is CASSLPAVGATSTEQYF.

V and J are TRBV19 and TRBJ2-7; a possible D gene is TRBD2 (6 bases). CDR3 length equals 11 residues. CDR1 LNHDA and CDR2 SQIVND come from the germline V gene (reference sequence). V was pared by 4 bases and J by 5 bases, with 6 bases between. CDR3 protein: CASSSGNEQYF. The CDR3 DNA is TGTGCCAGTAGTAGCGGGAACGAGCAGTACTTC.

This chain links TRBV27 with TRBJ1-5; no clear D gene. Trimming shortened V by 8 bases and J by 5 bases, and 7 bases separated the two germline ends. Per the germline V gene, CDR1 is MNHEY and CDR2 is SMNVEV (reference sequence). The CDR3 loop spans 11 amino acids. DNA of the CDR3: TGTGCCAGCGGCCGGGATCAGCCCCAGCATTTT. Amino acid sequence: CASGRDQPQHF.